These 3 T cell receptor beta chains share one sample of origin, sequenced in a study of T cell changes during pregnancy in multiple sclerosis. Assay: immunoSEQ multiplex PCR; the TCRdb copy retains only in-frame clones and omits some. Of tens of thousands of clones listed, about 92% are singletons. The material sequenced was peripheral blood, taken in the second trimester of pregnancy. All receptors come from a female donor with multiple sclerosis, enrolled in a pregnancy study.

The V call is TRBV7-9, the J call TRBJ1-1, with D maybe TRBD1 (5 bases). The CDR3 sequence is 17 residues long. Looked up from germline, CDR1 is SEHNR and CDR2 is FQNEAQ (reference sequence). V lost 7 bases and J lost 1, with 22 bases in between. CDR3 sequence (DNA): TGTGCCAGCAAAGGCCTAAAAGGGGCACACAGGAACACTGAAGCTTTCTTT. This translates into CASKGLKGAHRNTEAFF.

This clone was observed a single time. V gene TRBV19 combines with J gene TRBJ2-7; TRBD1 is a possible D gene (5 bases). There are 14 residues in the CDR3. Trimming stripped 1 base from V and 1 base from J, with 8 bases between. Germline-derived CDR1 and CDR2 are LNHDA and SQIVND (reference sequence). CDR3 sequence: CASSIVQGSYEQYF. In DNA form, the CDR3 reads TGTGCCAGTAGTATAGTTCAGGGTTCCTACGAGCAGTACTTC.

This clone was detected only a few times. This chain links TRBV9 with TRBJ2-1, with a possible D match to TRBD2 (6 bases). This CDR3 has 16 amino acids. Germline V CDR1 and CDR2: SGDLS, YYNGEE. V lost 3 bases and J 4 bases, leaving 17 bases between the germline ends. CDR3 nucleotide sequence: TGTGCCAGCAGCGGAGGGTTGGGGGGTGATTACAATGAGCAGTTCTTC. This sequence encodes CASSGGLGGDYNEQFF.